Described below is a single TCR beta chain sequence and its context. What it recognizes is unknown. The CDR3 extends over 16 amino acids. Germline V gene lookup returns CDR1 SGHRS and CDR2 YFSETQ. With 3 bases clipped from V and 9 bases from J, the junction kept 15 bases outside the gene matches. This record comes from a study of T cell responses to AZD1222 COVID-19 vaccine. The study's findings and limits: Reports indicate that nearly half of spike-specific TCRs are directed at unmutated variant regions. Clonal diversity may have been underestimated, and the donors were mostly white British, with more females than males.

Some clones are missing from TCRdb's copy, which holds only in-frame ones; the method was immunoSEQ multiplex PCR. Here the sample spans roughly 160,000 clones, about nine tenths being singletons. The sample was peripheral blood, taken on day 0 of AZD1222 vaccination. This sequence joins TRBV5-1 and TRBJ2-5, with TRBD2 matching over 9 bases. The TCR comes from an adult in good health. The CDR3 protein is CASSSQLAGGLRAQYF. The CDR3 DNA reads as TGCGCCAGCAGCTCCCAACTAGCGGGTGGCCTTCGCGCCCAGTACTTC.